These 30 T cell receptor beta chains came from one sample sequenced in a study of T cell responses to AZD1222 COVID-19 vaccine. Assay used: immunoSEQ multiplex PCR; TCRdb lists only in-frame clones, some missing. The table has 110,000 to 150,000 clones, around 89% seen once. The sequencing here drew on peripheral blood, taken on day 0 of AZD1222 vaccination. Receptors were obtained from an adult in good health.

The rearrangement uses TRBV19 and TRBJ1-1; 8 positions match TRBD1. Germline CDR1 and CDR2: LNHDA and SQIVND (reference sequence). This CDR3 spans 15 amino acids. V lost 5 bases and J lost 3; bases outside the gene matches: 8. Written as DNA, the CDR3 is TGTGCCAGTAGTTCTACGGACAGGGCGCACACTGAAGCTTTCTTT. This codes for CASSSTDRAHTEAFF. Together with reference TRBV19 and TRBJ1-1, the CDR3 gives the full variable domain: DGGITQSPKYLFRKEGQNVTLSCEQNLNHDAMYWYRQDPGQGLRLIYYSQIVNDFQKGDIAEGYSVSREKKESFPLTVTSAQKNPTAFYLCASSSTDRAHTEAFFGQGTRLTVV.

The rearrangement links TRBV5-8 to TRBJ2-5; TRBD2 aligns across 7 bases. The V gene end was trimmed by 6 bases and the J gene end by 5 bases; junction bases not matched to a gene: 4. In germline, CDR1 is SGHTS, CDR2 YDEGEE. This CDR3 is built from 12 residues. The CDR3 here is CASIGEGETQYF. CDR3 coding DNA: TGTGCCAGCATTGGGGAGGGGGAGACCCAGTACTTC.

The chain joins TRBV3-1 (or the pseudogene TRBV3-2) to TRBJ1-6; 7 bases fit TRBD1. Per the germline V gene, CDR1 is LGHDT and CDR2 is YNNKEL (reference sequence). V was pared by 4 bases and J by 9 bases, with 3 bases of the junction left unmatched. This CDR3 contains 13 residues. CDR3 nucleotide sequence: TGTGCCAGCAGCCCAGGACAGGTTTCACCCCTCCACTTT. This encodes CASSPGQVSPLHF.

Comment on this clone: In the same sample, other DNA sequences code for this CDR3. The chain recombines TRBV6-5 with TRBJ1-5; 9 bases are shared with TRBD1. Looked up from germline, CDR1 is MNHEY and CDR2 is SVGAGI. The CDR3 loop spans 14 amino acids. After removal of 6 bases from V and 7 bases from J, the junction contained 7 bases not matched to a gene. CDR3 loop: CASSPDRGGQPQHF. Here the CDR3 DNA reads TGTGCCAGCAGCCCCGACAGGGGGGGACAGCCCCAGCATTTT.

The chain has TRBV28 and TRBJ2-7, with TRBD2 matching 8 bases. From germline, CDR1 is MDHEN and CDR2 SYDVKM. Trimming at V came to 6 bases and at J to 3 bases, leaving 7 bases not matched to a gene. This CDR3 spans 14 amino acids. Written as DNA, the CDR3 is TGTGCCAGCAGCCCGGGACTAGGGAGCTACGAGCAGTACTTC. Translation: CASSPGLGSYEQYF.

The rearrangement links TRBV5-1 to TRBJ1-1; TRBD1 is a possible D gene (5 bases). From germline, CDR1 is SGHRS and CDR2 YFSETQ. Deletions cut 4 bases from V and 0 bases from J, with 16 bases between. The CDR3 spans 16 residues. CDR3 loop: CASSPAVRGMNTEAFF. DNA of the CDR3: TGCGCCAGCAGCCCCGCGGTGCGGGGGATGAACACTGAAGCTTTCTTT.

The V call is TRBV2, the J call TRBJ1-5; the D is unclear. Looked up from germline, CDR1 is SNHLY and CDR2 is FYNNEI. The V and J ends lost 4 bases and 7 bases respectively, with 8 bases between them. The CDR3 has 12 residues. This chain's CDR3 is CASSVESQPQHF. The CDR3, as DNA: TGTGCCAGCAGTGTAGAGAGCCAGCCCCAGCATTTT.

This clone was recorded a few times. CDR3 nucleotide sequence: TGCGCCAGCAGTCGAATCTTGAAGTACTTC. Its translation is CASSRILKYF. V and J are TRBV23-1 and TRBJ2-7; D unclear. TRBV23-1 is an open reading frame whose function is uncertain. CDR3 size: 10 residues. The V gene lost 4 bases and the J gene lost 11 bases, with 9 bases spanning the gap.

The rearrangement joins TRBV29-1 to TRBJ1-2; perhaps TRBD1 as D (5 bases). Trimming cost V 1 base and J 0 bases, with 27 bases left between them. Germline V lookup: CDR1 SQVTM, CDR2 ANQGSEA. CDR3 length: 20 residues. The CDR3 region has the DNA TGCAGCGTTGAAGGGAGGATCACCCGGGACCGAACACCCTCTAACTATGGCTACACCTTC. It translates to CSVEGRITRDRTPSNYGYTF.

CDR3 sequence: CASSLSWGTANTEAFF. Written as DNA, the CDR3 is TGTGCCAGCAGCTTGAGTTGGGGGACAGCGAACACTGAAGCTTTCTTT. This rearrangement joins TRBV5-4 to TRBJ1-1, with 7 bases that match TRBD1. The CDR3 sequence is 16 residues long. The ends lost 1 base at V and 1 base at J; junction bases unmatched: 7. Germline assignment: CDR1 SGHNT and CDR2 YYREEE (reference sequence).

The chain recombines TRBV24-1 with TRBJ2-3; 7 positions match TRBD1. J was trimmed by 4 bases and V by 10 bases; bases with no gene match: 4. Looked up from germline, CDR1 is KGHDR and CDR2 is SFDVKD. CDR3 length: 12 amino acids. CDR3 nucleotide sequence: TGTGCCACGGGCACAGGGGCAGATACGCAGTATTTT. Protein: CATGTGADTQYF.

The rearrangement uses TRBV5-1 and TRBJ2-3; D possibly corresponds to TRBD1 (6 bases). The germline V gene encodes CDR1 SGHRS and CDR2 YFSETQ. V lost 6 bases and J lost 1, with 18 bases in between. The CDR3 spans 16 residues. DNA of the CDR3: TGCGCCAGCAATTTTGTGACAGGCACTGGCACAGATACGCAGTATTTT. It codes for CASNFVTGTGTDTQYF.

The V gene is TRBV18, the J gene TRBJ2-5, with TRBD2 matching 13 bases. This CDR3 is 15 amino acids long. The V gene's germline CDR1 is KGHSH and CDR2 LQKENI. The ends lost 2 bases at V and 5 bases at J; junction bases unmatched: 2. DNA for the CDR3: TGTGCCAGCTCACCATCGACTAGCGGGAGGGAGACCCAGTACTTC. Translation: CASSPSTSGRETQYF.

The J gene is TRBJ1-1, the V gene TRBV5-6; D gene ambiguous. V was clipped by 0 bases and J by 3 bases, with 12 bases between them. Germline V CDR1 and CDR2: SGHDT, YYEEEE. This CDR3 has 15 residues. CDR3 loop: CASSLDWEGHTEAFF. CDR3 DNA: TGTGCCAGCAGCTTGGATTGGGAGGGCCACACTGAAGCTTTCTTT.

The chain uses TRBV28 and TRBJ2-2, with 11 nucleotides matching TRBD2. V gave up 5 bases and J gave up 6 bases; unmatched junction bases: 5. The germline V gene encodes CDR1 MDHEN and CDR2 SYDVKM. The CDR3 loop spans 15 amino acids. The CDR3 DNA sequence: TGTGCCAGCAGTACACTAGCGGGAGTATCCGGGGAGCTGTTTTTT. It specifies CASSTLAGVSGELFF.

This clone has just a few counts. The chain carries TRBV28 and TRBJ2-4, with 9 bases matching TRBD1. This CDR3 has 14 residues. Germline assignment: CDR1 MDHEN and CDR2 SYDVKM. Germline trimming cut 3 bases from V and 7 bases from J; bases unmatched to any gene: 4. The CDR3 nucleotides are TGTGCCAGCAGTTTCCGGGACAGGGCGAACATTCAGTACTTC. This codes for CASSFRDRANIQYF.

This clone was found a few times. The gene calls are TRBV19 and TRBJ2-2; 8 nucleotides match TRBD2. J lost 7 bases, V lost 0 bases, and 7 bases had no gene match. Germline-derived CDR1 and CDR2 are LNHDA and SQIVND (reference sequence). The CDR3 totals 16 residues. The CDR3 loop is CASSIDHDSGIGELFF. The CDR3 DNA follows: TGTGCCAGTAGTATAGATCACGATAGCGGGATCGGGGAGCTGTTTTTT.

The chain links TRBV7-2 to TRBJ1-2; D is undetermined. This CDR3 comprises 14 residues. Germline CDR1 is SGHTA and CDR2 is FQGNSA. Trimming left V 1 base short and J 2 bases short, with 8 bases between. CDR3: CASSLGSQNYGYTF. Here the CDR3 DNA reads TGTGCCAGCAGCTTAGGCTCACAGAACTATGGCTACACCTTC.

This chain joins TRBV2 and TRBJ2-3, with D maybe TRBD2 (6 bases). CDR3 length equals 16 residues. With 2 bases removed from V and 0 bases from J, the gap between germline ends came to 12 bases. The germline V gene encodes CDR1 SNHLY and CDR2 FYNNEI. The CDR3: CASSESSGLSTDTQYF. CDR3 coding DNA: TGTGCCAGCAGTGAAAGTAGCGGACTTAGCACAGATACGCAGTATTTT.

The V gene is TRBV19, the J gene TRBJ1-6, with D unresolved. V shed 3 bases and J shed 9 bases, with 9 bases lying between them. The germline CDR1 and CDR2 sequences are LNHDA and SQIVND (reference sequence). The CDR3 contains 13 residues. The CDR3 here is CASSIAPSSPLHF. The CDR3 DNA follows: TGTGCCAGTAGTATTGCTCCGTCTTCACCCCTCCACTTT.

The chain combines TRBV27 with TRBJ1-2; 10 nucleotides agree with TRBD1. CDR3 length: 15 residues. The junction had 1 base not matched to a gene; V was cut back by 1 base and J by 2 bases. The V gene's germline CDR1 is MNHEY and CDR2 SMNVEV (reference sequence). The CDR3 sequence is CASSLLGQGNYGYTF. As DNA, the CDR3 is TGTGCCAGCAGTTTATTGGGACAGGGGAACTATGGCTACACCTTC.

This clone was seen a few times. This chain joins TRBV11-3 and TRBJ1-1, with D perhaps matching TRBD1 (5 bases). With 5 bases removed from V and 0 bases from J, the gap between germline ends came to 19 bases. The CDR3 runs 17 residues. Germline V gene data show CDR1 as SGHNT and CDR2 as YENEEA. The CDR3 is CASSLTAGTFMNTEAFF. CDR3 coding DNA: TGTGCCAGCAGCCTTACGGCAGGGACCTTTATGAACACTGAAGCTTTCTTT.

The chain combines TRBV27 with TRBJ1-1, with a tentative D call TRBD1 (5 bases). The germline V gene encodes CDR1 MNHEY and CDR2 SMNVEV (reference sequence). Between the trimmed V and J ends, which lost 6 bases and 8 bases, there was a span of 16 bases. The CDR3 is made up of 13 amino acids. The CDR3 loop is CASRGHITGEAFF. As DNA, the CDR3 is TGTGCCAGCAGAGGGCACATTACAGGCGAAGCTTTCTTT.

The chain uses TRBV27 and TRBJ1-4; maybe TRBD1 (5 bases). The V gene lost 8 bases and the J gene lost 7 bases, with 17 bases spanning the gap. CDR3 length: 14 amino acids. Per germline, CDR1 MNHEY and CDR2 SMNVEV (reference sequence). Here the CDR3 DNA reads TGTGCCAGCTCCCGGGGCAGGGCGTCTGAAAAACTGTTTTTT. Translated, it gives CASSRGRASEKLFF.

The rearrangement uses TRBV20-1 and TRBJ1-1; unclear D gene. Germline-derived CDR1 and CDR2 are DFQATT and SNEGSKA (reference sequence). This CDR3 has 11 residues. Trimming removed 8 bases at V and 1 base at J, with 8 bases between. The CDR3, as DNA: TGCAGTCCTGGTGGGAACACTGAAGCTTTCTTT. Protein sequence: CSPGGNTEAFF.

V usage is TRBV2 and J usage is TRBJ2-5, with 7 bases identical to TRBD1. The germline gives CDR1 SNHLY, CDR2 FYNNEI. V dropped 1 base and J dropped 4; count of bases not matched to a gene: 6. There are 15 residues in the CDR3. Written as DNA, the CDR3 is TGTGCCAGCAGTGAAGGCCTGAGGGGGCCAGAGACCCAGTACTTC. Protein product: CASSEGLRGPETQYF. Supplemented by reference TRBV2 and TRBJ2-5, the full variable domain reads EPEVTQTPSHQVTQMGQEVILRCVPISNHLYFYWYRQILGQKVEFLVSFYNNEISEKSEIFDDQFSVERPDGSNFTLKIRSTKLEDSAMYFCASSEGLRGPETQYFGPGTRLLVL.

The chain recombines TRBV4-1 with TRBJ1-2; a possible D gene is TRBD1 (5 bases). Germline CDR1 is MGHRA and CDR2 is YSYEKL. V was cut by 2 bases and J by 3 bases, with 16 bases left in between. The CDR3 totals 16 residues. CDR3 loop: CASSQLTGQGHYGYTF. The CDR3 DNA sequence: TGCGCCAGCAGCCAACTTACCGGACAAGGACACTATGGCTACACCTTC.

The V call is TRBV12-3 or TRBV12-4, the J call TRBJ1-5, with D hard to call. V was pared by 4 bases and J by 5 bases, with 9 bases between. CDR3 length: 13 residues. CDR3 amino acids: CASSYRLYQPQHF. CDR3 DNA: TGTGCCAGCAGTTATCGATTGTATCAGCCCCAGCATTTT.

This clone was observed a single time. This chain uses TRBV11-3 with TRBJ2-5, with D tentatively TRBD2 (6 bases). Germline V gene data show CDR1 as SGHNT and CDR2 as YENEEA. V dropped 5 bases and J dropped 4 bases, with 17 bases sitting between them. The CDR3 covers 15 residues. In DNA form, the CDR3 reads TGTGCCAGCAGCCCTCCCGGGAGCTCCGGAGAGACCCAGTACTTC. Translated: CASSPPGSSGETQYF.

The chain employs TRBV7-2 and TRBJ1-1, with D maybe TRBD1 (5 bases). CDR1 and CDR2 (germline): SGHTA, FQGNSA. The CDR3 has 16 amino acids. V was pared by 5 bases and J by 0 bases, with 16 bases between. This chain's CDR3 is CASSPGPGRVNTEAFF. The DNA of the CDR3 is TGTGCCAGCAGCCCCGGCCCAGGGAGGGTGAACACTGAAGCTTTCTTT.